In this sample, the clone carrying this TCR beta chain turned up a few times. The antigen is undetermined. The data were obtained in a study of T cell repertoires in cytomegalovirus infection. MiXCR, run by TCRdb on the reads, gives a single entry per CDR3 protein. Among 62,000 or so distinct CDR3 sequences, around 20% were seen once, and the ten largest hold 73%. The sample was CD8+ T cells from cultured PBMCs, taken from culture after CMV antigen stimulation. The sequence was obtained from a human donor in good health (CMV status not recorded). Some clones in this sample may be carry-over from other donors' samples.

The CDR3 protein is CASSPQTITNTGELFF. The CDR3 coding sequence is TGTGCCAGCAGCCCTCAGACAATAACGAACACCGGGGAGCTGTTTTTT. The chain joins TRBV7-6 to TRBJ2-2; no firm D call. V lost 5 bases to trimming and J lost 0 bases, with 13 bases between them. The CDR3 covers 16 residues. From germline, CDR1 is SGHVS and CDR2 FNYEAQ.